This T cell receptor beta chain was sequenced in a study of blood T cell repertoires in COVID-19. Background on the study: Sources were T cells, B-cell-depleted T cells, or PBMCs; the material itself was cDNA or gDNA.

What the recovered Cohort 3 donors had was two negative PCRs, clearance, or symptom resolution. Measured with immunoSEQ multiplex PCR; TCRdb has only the in-frame clones, and not every one. The table records hundreds of thousands of clones, around 91% of them present only once. CDR1 and CDR2 from the germline V gene are LGHDT and YNNKEL (reference sequence). V lost 4 bases and J lost 0, with 21 bases in between. This CDR3 has 19 amino acids. The chain employs TRBV3-1 (or the pseudogene TRBV3-2) and TRBJ2-2; TRBD2 might be the D (7 bases). This TCR was sampled from a man aged 25 to 40 who had recovered from COVID-19. The specimen was PBMCs or T cells enriched from blood (not recorded which). The CDR3 sequence is CASSPRGGSGYPNTGELFF. CDR3 nucleotides: TGTGCCAGCAGCCCCCGAGGGGGTAGCGGGTACCCGAACACCGGGGAGCTGTTTTTT.